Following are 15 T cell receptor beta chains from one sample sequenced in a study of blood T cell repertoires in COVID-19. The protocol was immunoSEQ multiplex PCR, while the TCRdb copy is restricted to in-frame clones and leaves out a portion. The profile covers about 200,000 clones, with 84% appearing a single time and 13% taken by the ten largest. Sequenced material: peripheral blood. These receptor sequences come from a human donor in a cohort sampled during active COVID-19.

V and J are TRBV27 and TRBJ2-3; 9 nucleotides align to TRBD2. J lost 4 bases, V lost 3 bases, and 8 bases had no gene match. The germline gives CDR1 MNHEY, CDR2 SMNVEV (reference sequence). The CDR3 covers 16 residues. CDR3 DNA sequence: TGTGCCAGCAGTTTCATAGCGGGGGAGAGGGCAGATACGCAGTATTTT. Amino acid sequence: CASSFIAGERADTQYF.

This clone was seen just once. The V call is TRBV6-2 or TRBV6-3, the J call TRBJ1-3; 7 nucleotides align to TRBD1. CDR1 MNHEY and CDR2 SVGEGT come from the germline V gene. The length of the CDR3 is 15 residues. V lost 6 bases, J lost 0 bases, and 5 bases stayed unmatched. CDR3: CASSRGQISGNTIYF. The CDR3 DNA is TGTGCCAGCAGCCGGGGACAGATCTCTGGAAACACCATATATTTT.

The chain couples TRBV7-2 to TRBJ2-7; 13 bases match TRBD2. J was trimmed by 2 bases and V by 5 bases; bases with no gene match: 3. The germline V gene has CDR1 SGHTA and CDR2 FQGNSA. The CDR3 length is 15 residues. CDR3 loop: CASSTTSGGTYEQYF. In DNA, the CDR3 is TGTGCCAGCAGCACGACTAGCGGGGGGACCTACGAGCAGTACTTC.

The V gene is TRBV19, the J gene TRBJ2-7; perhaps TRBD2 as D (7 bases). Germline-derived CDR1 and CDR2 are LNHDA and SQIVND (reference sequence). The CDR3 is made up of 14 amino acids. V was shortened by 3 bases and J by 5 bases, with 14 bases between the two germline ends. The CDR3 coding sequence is TGTGCCAGTAGTATCCCGGGGGGCTGGGACGAGCAGTACTTC. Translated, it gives CASSIPGGWDEQYF. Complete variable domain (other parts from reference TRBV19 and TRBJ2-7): DGGITQSPKYLFRKEGQNVTLSCEQNLNHDAMYWYRQDPGQGLRLIYYSQIVNDFQKGDIAEGYSVSREKKESFPLTVTSAQKNPTAFYLCASSIPGGWDEQYFGPGTRLTVT.

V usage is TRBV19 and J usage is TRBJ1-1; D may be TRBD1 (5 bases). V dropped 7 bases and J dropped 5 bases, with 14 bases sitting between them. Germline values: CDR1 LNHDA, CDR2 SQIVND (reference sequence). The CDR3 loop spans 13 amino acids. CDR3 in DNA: TGTGCCAGTAAGAGGGCAGGGAGGACTGAAGCTTTCTTT. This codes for CASKRAGRTEAFF.

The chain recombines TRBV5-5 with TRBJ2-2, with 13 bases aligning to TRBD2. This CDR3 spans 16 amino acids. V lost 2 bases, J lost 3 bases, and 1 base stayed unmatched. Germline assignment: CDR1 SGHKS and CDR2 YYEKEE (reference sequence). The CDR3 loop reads CASSFTSGRDTGELFF. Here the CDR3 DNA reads TGTGCCAGCAGCTTCACTAGCGGGAGGGACACCGGGGAGCTGTTTTTT.

CDR3 residues: CASSAPGTERQYF. CDR3 bases: TGTGCCAGTAGTGCTCCCGGGACAGAGAGACAGTACTTC. The gene calls are TRBV19 and TRBJ2-7, with 7 bases lining up with TRBD1. The CDR3 extends over 13 amino acids. Losses at the gene ends were 5 bases for V and 10 bases for J; bases not matched to a gene: 11. CDR1 and CDR2 (germline): LNHDA, SQIVND (reference sequence).

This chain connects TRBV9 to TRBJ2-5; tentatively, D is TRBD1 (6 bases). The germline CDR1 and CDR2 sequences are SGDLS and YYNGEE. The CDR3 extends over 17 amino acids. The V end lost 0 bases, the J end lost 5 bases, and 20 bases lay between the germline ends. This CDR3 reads CASSVGGRTVGGETQYF. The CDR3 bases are TGTGCCAGCAGCGTAGGGGGACGGACAGTTGGCGGGGAGACCCAGTACTTC.

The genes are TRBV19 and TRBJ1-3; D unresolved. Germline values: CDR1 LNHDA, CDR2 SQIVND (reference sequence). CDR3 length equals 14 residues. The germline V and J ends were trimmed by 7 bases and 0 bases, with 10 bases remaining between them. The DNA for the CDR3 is TGTGCCAGTACTGACATGAGCTCTGGAAACACCATATATTTT. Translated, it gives CASTDMSSGNTIYF.

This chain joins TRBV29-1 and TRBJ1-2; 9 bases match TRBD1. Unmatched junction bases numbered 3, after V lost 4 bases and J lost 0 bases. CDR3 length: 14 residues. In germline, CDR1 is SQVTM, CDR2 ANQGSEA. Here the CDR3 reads CSVAGDRANYGYTF. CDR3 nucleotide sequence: TGCAGCGTTGCGGGGGACAGGGCTAACTATGGCTACACCTTC.

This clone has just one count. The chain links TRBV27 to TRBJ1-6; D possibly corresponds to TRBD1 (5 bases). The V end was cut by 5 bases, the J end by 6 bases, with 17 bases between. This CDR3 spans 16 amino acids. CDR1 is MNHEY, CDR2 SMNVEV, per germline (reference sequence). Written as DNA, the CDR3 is TGTGCCAGCAGTCAACTGGGACGTAGCGGTAATTCACCCCTCCACTTT. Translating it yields CASSQLGRSGNSPLHF.

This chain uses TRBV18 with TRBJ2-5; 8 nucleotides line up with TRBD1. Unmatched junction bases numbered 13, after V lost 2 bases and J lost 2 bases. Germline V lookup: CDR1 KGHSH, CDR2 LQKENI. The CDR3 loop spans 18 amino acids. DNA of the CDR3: TGTGCCAGCTCACCAATGAAAACAGGGGGTTACGTACAAGAGACCCAGTACTTC. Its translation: CASSPMKTGGYVQETQYF.

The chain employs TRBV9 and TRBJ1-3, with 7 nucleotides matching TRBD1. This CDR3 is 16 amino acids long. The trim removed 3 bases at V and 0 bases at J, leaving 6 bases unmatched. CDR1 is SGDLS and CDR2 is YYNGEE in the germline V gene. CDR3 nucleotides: TGTGCCAGCAGCGCTGACGGACAGGTCTCTGGAAACACCATATATTTT. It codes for CASSADGQVSGNTIYF. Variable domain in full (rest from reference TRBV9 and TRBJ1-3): DSGVTQTPKHLITATGQRVTLRCSPRSGDLSVYWYQQSLDQGLQFLIQYYNGEERAKGNILERFSAQQFPDLHSELNLSSLELGDSALYFCASSADGQVSGNTIYFGEGSWLTVV.

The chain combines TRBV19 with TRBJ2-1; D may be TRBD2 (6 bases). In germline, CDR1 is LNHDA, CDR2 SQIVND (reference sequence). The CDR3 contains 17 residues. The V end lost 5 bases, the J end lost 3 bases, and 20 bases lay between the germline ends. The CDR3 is CASSRMGAGWDYNEQFF. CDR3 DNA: TGTGCCAGTAGTCGTATGGGAGCGGGTTGGGACTACAATGAGCAGTTCTTC.

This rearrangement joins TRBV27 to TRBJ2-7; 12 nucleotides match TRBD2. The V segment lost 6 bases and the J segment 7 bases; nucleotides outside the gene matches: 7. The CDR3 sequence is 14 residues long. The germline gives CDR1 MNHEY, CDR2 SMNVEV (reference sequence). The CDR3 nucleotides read TGTGCCAGCAGCCAGACTAGCGGGGGTGGGGAGCAGTACTTC. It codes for CASSQTSGGGEQYF.